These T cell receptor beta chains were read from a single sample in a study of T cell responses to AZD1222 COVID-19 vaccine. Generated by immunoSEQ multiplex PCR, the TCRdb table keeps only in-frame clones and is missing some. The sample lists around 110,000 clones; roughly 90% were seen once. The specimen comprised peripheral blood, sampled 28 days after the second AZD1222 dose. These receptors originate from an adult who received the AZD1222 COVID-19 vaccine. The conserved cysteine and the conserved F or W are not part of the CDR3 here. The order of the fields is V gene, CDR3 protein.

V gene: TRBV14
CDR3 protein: ASSPLKGYTEAF

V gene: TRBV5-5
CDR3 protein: ASSLLASQETQY

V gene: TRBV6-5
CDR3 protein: ASASGGTNEKLF

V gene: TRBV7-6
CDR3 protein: ASSAGRGLAASYNEQF

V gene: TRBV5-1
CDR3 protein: ASSHSRTPAGEAF

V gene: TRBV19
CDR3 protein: ASSVVRAVTEAF

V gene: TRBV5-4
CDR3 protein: ASSLAGLSTDTQY

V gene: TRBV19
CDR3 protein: ASDPADHQKLF

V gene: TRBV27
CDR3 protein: ASSLKSPRTSGIRETQY

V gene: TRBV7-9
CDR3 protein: ASSPTDRGPEEQY

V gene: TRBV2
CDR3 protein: ASSTTGYREQY

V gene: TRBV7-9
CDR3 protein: ASSHQTIQDEKLF

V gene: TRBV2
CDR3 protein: ASSEDRGSYGYT

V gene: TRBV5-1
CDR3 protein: ASSLEAGSSYNEQF

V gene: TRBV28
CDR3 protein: ASSSRTITGANYEQY

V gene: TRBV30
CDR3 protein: AWSDFVEDQPQH

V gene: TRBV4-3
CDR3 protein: ASSQDTVLRETQY

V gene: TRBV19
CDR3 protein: ASSNKNSDGYT

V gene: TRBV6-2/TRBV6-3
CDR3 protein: ASSRQGQPQH

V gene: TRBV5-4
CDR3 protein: ASSLWSQYNEQF

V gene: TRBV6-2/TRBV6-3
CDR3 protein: ASSPGLAVTDTQY

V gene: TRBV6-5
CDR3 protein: ASRPQQGAYEQY

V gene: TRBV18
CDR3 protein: ASSPLRRQSREKETQY